A selection of T cell receptor beta chains follows, all from one sample in a study of T cells in Graves' hyperthyroidism and ophthalmopathy. TCRdb ran MiXCR on the multiplex PCR reads and lists one entry per CDR3 protein. The sample lists a few hundred thousand distinct CDR3 sequences; around a fifth were seen once. Sequencing input: blood. All receptors derive from a woman in her sixties or seventies with Graves' ophthalmopathy. Each CDR3 is given with its conserved first and last residue. A D gene is named only where the DNA matches it firmly. Size values are once, few and many counts, or a class for expanded clones, and some rows have none.

j_call clone_size d_call v_call cdr3_nt cdr3_aa
TRBJ2-2 many - TRBV12-3/TRBV12-4 TGTGCCAGCGTAGACCGGAACACCGGGGAGCTGTTTTTT CASVDRNTGELFF
TRBJ2-5 few - TRBV10-2 TGCGCCAGCAGTCTTCTCCTCGGGGGAGTCGGGACCCAGTACTTC CASSLLLGGVGTQYF
TRBJ2-1 - - TRBV10-1 TGCGCCAGCAGTGAGTCGGGCTGGCCGAATGAGCAGTTCTTC CASSESGWPNEQFF
TRBJ2-7 - TRBD1 TRBV19 TGTGCCAGTTCCAAACTCCCCGGGACAGGGGACTACGAGCAGTACTTC CASSKLPGTGDYEQYF
TRBJ2-1 - TRBD2 TRBV5-6 TGCGCCAGCAGCCAAAGGACTAGCGGGAGGGGGGACTCCTACAATGAGCAGTTCTTC CASSQRTSGRGDSYNEQFF
TRBJ2-4 few - TRBV5-1 TGCGCCAGCAGCTTCCGGACGGTAAACATTCAGTACTTC CASSFRTVNIQYF
TRBJ2-2 - - TRBV5-1 TGCGCCAGCAGCGCATACCCCCGGGGCCCTACCGGGGAGCTGTTTTTT CASSAYPRGPTGELFF
TRBJ1-1 few - TRBV5-1 TGCGCCAGCAGTCTGTGGGGGGCAGGAGGGAACACTGAAGCTTTCTTT CASSLWGAGGNTEAFF
TRBJ2-7 - TRBD2 TRBV12-3/TRBV12-4 TGTGCCAGCAGTTCCAGCGGGGGCGGGCAGTACTTC CASSSSGGGQYF
TRBJ1-2 few - TRBV3-1 TGTGCCAGCAGCCAAGCCCGGGTGCATGGCTACACCTTC CASSQARVHGYTF
TRBJ2-1 many TRBD2 TRBV5-1 TGTGCCAGCAGCTCGGGACTAGCGGGTAACAATGAGCAGTTCTTC CASSSGLAGNNEQFF
TRBJ1-1 few TRBD1 TRBV20-1 TGCAGTGCTATCTCAGGGGGACCGAACACTGAAGCTTTCTTT CSAISGGPNTEAFF
TRBJ2-7 few TRBD1 TRBV6-5 TGTGCCAGCAGTTACGACAGGGCCTACGAGCAGTACTTC CASSYDRAYEQYF
TRBJ1-1 many - TRBV2 TGTGCCAGCACTGAACGGGGTGGGCTTTTCGCTGAAGCTTTCTTT CASTERGGLFAEAFF
TRBJ2-2 - - TRBV30 TGTGCCTGGAACGTTCTCGCAGGGGCCGGGGAGCTGTTTTTT CAWNVLAGAGELFF
TRBJ2-7 - - TRBV16 TGTGCCAGCAGCCAAGTTCGGCTGGTCGAGCAGTACTTC CASSQVRLVEQYF
TRBJ2-6 - - TRBV20-1 TGCAGTGCCCTGGAGGGATCGGGGGCCAACGTCCTGACTTTC CSALEGSGANVLTF
TRBJ1-2 few TRBD1 TRBV19 TGTGCCAGTAGTTTCCGGACAGGGTCCTATGGCTACACCTTC CASSFRTGSYGYTF
TRBJ2-3 - - TRBV7-9 TGTGCCAGCAGCTTAGCGAAGACTCTAATCACAGATACGCAGTATTTT CASSLAKTLITDTQYF
TRBJ1-5 many - TRBV30 TGTGCCTGGAGTACAGCCGCTGGGCCCCAGCATTTT CAWSTAAGPQHF
TRBJ1-1 many - TRBV3-1 TGTGCCAGCAGCCAAATGGGTCCTGAAGCTTTCTTT CASSQMGPEAFF
TRBJ1-1 many TRBD1 TRBV20-1 TGCAGTGCTAGTCAGGGGGAAGGCACTGAAGCTTTCTTT CSASQGEGTEAFF
TRBJ2-7 few TRBD1 TRBV28 TGTGCCAGCAGTCTACAGGGGACGGTCGGCGAGCAGTACTTC CASSLQGTVGEQYF
TRBJ2-7 - - TRBV30 TGTGCCTGGAGTAGGGCGAACGAGCAGTACTTC CAWSRANEQYF
TRBJ2-1 once - TRBV20-1 TGCAGTGCTAGAGCCGCCCAGGGAATAAATGAGCAGTTCTTC CSARAAQGINEQFF
TRBJ1-5 - - TRBV6-2/TRBV6-3 TGTGCCAGCGGCAAGACTCGTGGGGCATTCAATCAGCCCCAGCATTTT CASGKTRGAFNQPQHF